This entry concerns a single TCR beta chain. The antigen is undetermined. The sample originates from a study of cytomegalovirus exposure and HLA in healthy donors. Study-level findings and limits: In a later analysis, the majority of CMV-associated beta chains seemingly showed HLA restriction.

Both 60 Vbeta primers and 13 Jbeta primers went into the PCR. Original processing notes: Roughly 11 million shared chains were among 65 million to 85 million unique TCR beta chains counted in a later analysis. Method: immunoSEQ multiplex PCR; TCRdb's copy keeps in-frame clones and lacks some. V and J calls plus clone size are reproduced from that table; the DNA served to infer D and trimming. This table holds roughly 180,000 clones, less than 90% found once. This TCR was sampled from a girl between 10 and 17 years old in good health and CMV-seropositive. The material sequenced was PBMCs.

CDR3 protein: CATLGVSYTGELFF. The CDR3 coding sequence is TGTGCCACCCTAGGTGTCAGCTACACCGGGGAGCTGTTTTTT. The chain employs TRBV10-3 and TRBJ2-2; D unresolved. Trimming cost V 10 bases and J 3 bases, with 15 bases left between them. The germline CDR1 and CDR2 sequences are ENHRY and SYGVKD. CDR3 size: 14 residues.